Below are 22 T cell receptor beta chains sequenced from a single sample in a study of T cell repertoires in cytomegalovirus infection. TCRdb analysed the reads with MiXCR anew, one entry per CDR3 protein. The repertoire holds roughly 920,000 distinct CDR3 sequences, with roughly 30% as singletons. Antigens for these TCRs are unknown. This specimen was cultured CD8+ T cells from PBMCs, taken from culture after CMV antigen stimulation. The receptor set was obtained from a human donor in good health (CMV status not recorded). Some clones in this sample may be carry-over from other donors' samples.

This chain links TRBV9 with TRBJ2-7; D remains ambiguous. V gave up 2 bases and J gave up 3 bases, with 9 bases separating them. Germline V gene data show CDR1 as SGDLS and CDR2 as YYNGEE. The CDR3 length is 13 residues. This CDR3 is CASSVSSGYEQYF. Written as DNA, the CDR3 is TGTGCCAGCAGCGTTTCTTCCGGCTACGAGCAGTACTTC. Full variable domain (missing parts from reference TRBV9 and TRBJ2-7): DSGVTQTPKHLITATGQRVTLRCSPRSGDLSVYWYQQSLDQGLQFLIQYYNGEERAKGNILERFSAQQFPDLHSELNLSSLELGDSALYFCASSVSSGYEQYFGPGTRLTVT.

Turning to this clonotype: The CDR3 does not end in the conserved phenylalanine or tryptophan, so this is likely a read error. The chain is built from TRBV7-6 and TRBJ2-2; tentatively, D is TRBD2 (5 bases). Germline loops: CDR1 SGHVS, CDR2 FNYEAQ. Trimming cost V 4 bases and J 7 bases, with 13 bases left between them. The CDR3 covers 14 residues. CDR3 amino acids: CASSSAGPHGELFS. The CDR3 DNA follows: TGTGCCAGCAGCTCTGCGGGTCCCCACGGGGAGCTGTTTTCT.

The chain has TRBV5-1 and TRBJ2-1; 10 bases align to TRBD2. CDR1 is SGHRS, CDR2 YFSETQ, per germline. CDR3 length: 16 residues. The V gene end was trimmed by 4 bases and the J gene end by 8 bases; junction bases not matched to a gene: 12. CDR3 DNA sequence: TGCGCCAGCAGCCCCTACAGCGGGGGGGCCCGTCATGAGCAGTTCTTC. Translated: CASSPYSGGARHEQFF. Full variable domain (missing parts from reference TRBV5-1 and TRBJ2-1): KAGVTQTPRYLIKTRGQQVTLSCSPISGHRSVSWYQQTPGQGLQFLFEYFSETQRNKGNFPGRFSGRQFSNSRSEMNVSTLELGDSALYLCASSPYSGGARHEQFFGPGTRLTVL.

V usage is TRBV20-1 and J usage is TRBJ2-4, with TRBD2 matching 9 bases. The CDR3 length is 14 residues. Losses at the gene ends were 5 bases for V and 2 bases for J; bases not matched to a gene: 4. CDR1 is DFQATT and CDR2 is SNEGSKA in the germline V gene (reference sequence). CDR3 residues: CSARTSDSKNIQYF. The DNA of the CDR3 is TGCAGTGCTCGGACTAGCGATTCCAAAAACATTCAGTACTTC.

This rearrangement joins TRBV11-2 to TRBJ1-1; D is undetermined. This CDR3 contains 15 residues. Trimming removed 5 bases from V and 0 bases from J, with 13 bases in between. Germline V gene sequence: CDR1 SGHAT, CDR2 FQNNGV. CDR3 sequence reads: CASSQGLLMNTEAFF. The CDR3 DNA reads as TGTGCCAGCAGCCAAGGACTGTTGATGAACACTGAAGCTTTCTTT. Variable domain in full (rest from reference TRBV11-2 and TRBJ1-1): EAGVAQSPRYKIIEKRQSVAFWCNPISGHATLYWYQQILGQGPKLLIQFQNNGVVDDSQLPKDRFSAERLKGVDSTLKIQPAKLEDSAVYLCASSQGLLMNTEAFFGQGTRLTVV.

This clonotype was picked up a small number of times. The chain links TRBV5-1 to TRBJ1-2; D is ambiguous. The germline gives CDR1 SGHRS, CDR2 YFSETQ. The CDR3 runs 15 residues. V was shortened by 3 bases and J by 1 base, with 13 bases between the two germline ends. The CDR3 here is CASSYYREINYGYTF. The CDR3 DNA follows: TGCGCCAGCAGCTACTACCGGGAAATTAACTATGGCTACACCTTC.

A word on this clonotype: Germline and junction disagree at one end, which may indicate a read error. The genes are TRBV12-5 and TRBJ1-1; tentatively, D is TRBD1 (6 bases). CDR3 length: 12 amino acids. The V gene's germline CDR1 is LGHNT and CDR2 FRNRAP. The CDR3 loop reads CTSGLGGTEAFF. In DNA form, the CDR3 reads TGTACTAGTGGTTTAGGGGGAACTGAAGCTTTCTTT.

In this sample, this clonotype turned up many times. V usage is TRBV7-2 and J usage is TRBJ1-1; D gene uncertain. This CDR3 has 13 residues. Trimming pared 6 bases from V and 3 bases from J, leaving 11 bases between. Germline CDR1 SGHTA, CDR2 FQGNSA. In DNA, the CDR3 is TGTGCCAGCAGACTAATCGGGGACACTGAAGCTTTCTTT. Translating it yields CASRLIGDTEAFF. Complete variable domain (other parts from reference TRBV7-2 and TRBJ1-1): GAGVSQSPSNKVTEKGKDVELRCDPISGHTALYWYRQSLGQGLEFLIYFQGNSAPDKSGLPSDRFSAERTGGSVSTLTIQRTQQEDSAVYLCASRLIGDTEAFFGQGTRLTVV.

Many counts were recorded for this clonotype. The CDR3 DNA sequence: TGTGCCACAGGACAGGGGAATTCACCCCTCCACTTT. It encodes CATGQGNSPLHF. The V call is TRBV10-3, the J call TRBJ1-6; 9 nucleotides match TRBD1. In germline, CDR1 is ENHRY, CDR2 SYGVKD. This CDR3 contains 12 residues. V shed 10 bases and J 7 bases; nucleotides not matched to a gene: 2.

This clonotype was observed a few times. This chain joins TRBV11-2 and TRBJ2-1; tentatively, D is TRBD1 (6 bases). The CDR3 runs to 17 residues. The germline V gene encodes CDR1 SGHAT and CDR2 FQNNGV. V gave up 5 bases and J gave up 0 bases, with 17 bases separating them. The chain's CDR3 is CASSPWTADVSYNEQFF. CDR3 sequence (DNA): TGTGCCAGCAGCCCTTGGACAGCTGACGTCTCCTACAATGAGCAGTTCTTC.

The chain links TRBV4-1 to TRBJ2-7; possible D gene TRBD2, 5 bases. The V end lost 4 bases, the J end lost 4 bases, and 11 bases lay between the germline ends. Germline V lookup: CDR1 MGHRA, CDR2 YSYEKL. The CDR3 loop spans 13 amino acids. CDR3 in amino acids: CASSPRGIYEQYF. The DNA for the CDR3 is TGCGCCAGCAGCCCCCGGGGAATATACGAGCAGTACTTC.

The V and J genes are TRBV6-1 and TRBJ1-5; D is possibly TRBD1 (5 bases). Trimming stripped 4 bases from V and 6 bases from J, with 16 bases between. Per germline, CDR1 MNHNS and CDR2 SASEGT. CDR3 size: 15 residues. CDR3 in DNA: TGTGCCAGCAGTGCCGGACCAGGGTACACTCAGCCCCAGCATTTT. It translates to CASSAGPGYTQPQHF.

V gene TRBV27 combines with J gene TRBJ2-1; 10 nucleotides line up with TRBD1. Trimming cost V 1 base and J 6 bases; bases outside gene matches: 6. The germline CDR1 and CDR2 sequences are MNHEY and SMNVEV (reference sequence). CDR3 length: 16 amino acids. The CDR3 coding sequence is TGTGCCAGCAGTTTATTAGGGACAGGGGTGGGCAATGAGCAGTTCTTC. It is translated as CASSLLGTGVGNEQFF.

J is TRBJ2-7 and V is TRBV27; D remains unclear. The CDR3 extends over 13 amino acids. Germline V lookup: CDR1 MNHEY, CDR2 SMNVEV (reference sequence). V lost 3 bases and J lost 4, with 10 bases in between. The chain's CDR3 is CASSLSASYEQYV. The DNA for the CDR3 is TGTGCCAGCAGTTTGTCGGCCAGTTACGAGCAGTACGTC.

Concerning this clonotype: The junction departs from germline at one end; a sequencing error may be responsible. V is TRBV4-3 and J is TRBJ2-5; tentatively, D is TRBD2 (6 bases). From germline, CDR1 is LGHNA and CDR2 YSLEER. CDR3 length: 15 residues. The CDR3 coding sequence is TGCACCAGCAGCCCCTGGGTGGGGGGAAAAGAGACCCAGTACTTC. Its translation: CTSSPWVGGKETQYF.

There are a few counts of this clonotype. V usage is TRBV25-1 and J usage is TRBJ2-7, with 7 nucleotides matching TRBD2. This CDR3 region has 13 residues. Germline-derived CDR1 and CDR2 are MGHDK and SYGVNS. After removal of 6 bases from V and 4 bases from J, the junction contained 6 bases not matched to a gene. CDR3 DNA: TGTGCCAGCAGGGGAGGGGATGGTTACGAGCAGTACTTC. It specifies CASRGGDGYEQYF.

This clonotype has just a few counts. For the CDR3, the DNA is TGTGCCAGCAGTTTACTACAGGGGGCTCCCTATGGCTACACCTTC. Residues: CASSLLQGAPYGYTF. The V gene is TRBV27, the J gene TRBJ1-2; 9 bases fit TRBD1. There are 15 residues in the CDR3. V lost 2 bases to trimming and J lost 4 bases; unmatched junction nucleotides: 5. Germline loops: CDR1 MNHEY, CDR2 SMNVEV (reference sequence).

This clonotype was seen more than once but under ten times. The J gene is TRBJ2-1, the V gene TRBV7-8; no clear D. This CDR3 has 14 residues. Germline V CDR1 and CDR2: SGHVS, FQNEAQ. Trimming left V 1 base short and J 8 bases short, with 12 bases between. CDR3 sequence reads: CASSLVRVRDEQFF. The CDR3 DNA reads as TGTGCCAGCAGCTTAGTTCGTGTACGGGATGAGCAGTTCTTC.

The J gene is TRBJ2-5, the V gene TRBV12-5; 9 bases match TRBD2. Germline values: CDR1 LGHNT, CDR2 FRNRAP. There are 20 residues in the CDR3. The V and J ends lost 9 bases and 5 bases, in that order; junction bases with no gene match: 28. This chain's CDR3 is CARVGLAYHYSPPSGETQYF. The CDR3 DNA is TGTGCTAGAGTGGGACTAGCCTACCACTACTCCCCCCCAAGTGGTGAGACCCAGTACTTC.

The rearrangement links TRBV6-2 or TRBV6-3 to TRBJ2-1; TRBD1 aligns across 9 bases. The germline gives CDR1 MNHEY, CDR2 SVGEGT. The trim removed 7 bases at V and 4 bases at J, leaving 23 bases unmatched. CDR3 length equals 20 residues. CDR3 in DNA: TGTGCCAGCACCCTATACAGGGGGCACGGCCGGCTGTGGGGTTACAATGAGCAGTTCTTC. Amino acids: CASTLYRGHGRLWGYNEQFF.

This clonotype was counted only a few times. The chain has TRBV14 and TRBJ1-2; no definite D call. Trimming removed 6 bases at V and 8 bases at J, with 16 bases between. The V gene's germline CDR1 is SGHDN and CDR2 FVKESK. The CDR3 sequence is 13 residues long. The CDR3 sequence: CASREGRDGGYTF. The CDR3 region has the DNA TGTGCCAGCAGAGAAGGGAGGGATGGGGGCTACACCTTC. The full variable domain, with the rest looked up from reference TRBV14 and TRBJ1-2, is EAGVTQFPSHSVIEKGQTVTLRCDPISGHDNLYWYRRVMGKEIKFLLHFVKESKQDESGMPNNRFLAERTGGTYSTLKVQPAELEDSGVYFCASREGRDGGYTFGSGTRLTVV.

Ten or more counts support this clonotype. The DNA of the CDR3 is TGTGCCAGCAGTTTGGGTATCGGGACTCCTTGGAGGGATACGCAGTATTTT. Its protein is CASSLGIGTPWRDTQYF. The chain has TRBV28 and TRBJ2-3; TRBD2 is a possible D gene (6 bases). The CDR3 runs 17 residues. V was clipped by 3 bases and J by 6 bases, with 22 bases between them. CDR1 MDHEN and CDR2 SYDVKM come from the germline V gene.